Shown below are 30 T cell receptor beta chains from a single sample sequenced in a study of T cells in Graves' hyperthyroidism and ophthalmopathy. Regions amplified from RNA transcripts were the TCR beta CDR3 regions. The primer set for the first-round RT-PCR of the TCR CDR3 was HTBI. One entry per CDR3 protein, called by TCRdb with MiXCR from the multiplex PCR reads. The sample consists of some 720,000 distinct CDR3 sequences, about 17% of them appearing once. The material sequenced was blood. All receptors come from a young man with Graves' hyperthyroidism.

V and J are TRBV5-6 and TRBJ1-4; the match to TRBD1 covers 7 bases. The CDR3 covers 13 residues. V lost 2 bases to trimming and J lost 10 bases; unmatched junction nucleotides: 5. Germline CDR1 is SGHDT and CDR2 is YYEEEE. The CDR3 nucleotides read TGTGCCAGCAGCTTACAGGGGATGGCAAAACTGTTTTTT. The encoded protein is CASSLQGMAKLFF.

In nucleotides, the CDR3 is TGCGCCAGCAGCATTTTAGGGGACTATGGCTACACCTTC. Its protein is CASSILGDYGYTF. J is TRBJ1-2 and V is TRBV5-1; tentative D call: TRBD1 (5 bases). Deletions cut 4 bases from V and 3 bases from J, with 10 bases between. Germline lookup yields CDR1 SGHRS and CDR2 YFSETQ. CDR3 length equals 13 residues.

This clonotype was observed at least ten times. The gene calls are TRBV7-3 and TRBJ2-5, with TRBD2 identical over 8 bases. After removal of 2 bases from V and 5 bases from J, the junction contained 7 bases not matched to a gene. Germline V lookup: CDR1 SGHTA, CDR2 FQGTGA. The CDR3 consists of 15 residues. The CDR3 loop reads CASSLRSGSSETQYF. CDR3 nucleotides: TGTGCCAGCAGCTTACGGAGCGGGAGTTCGGAGACCCAGTACTTC. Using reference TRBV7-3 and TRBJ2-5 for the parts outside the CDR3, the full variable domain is GAGVSQTPSNKVTEKGKYVELRCDPISGHTALYWYRQSLGQGPEFLIYFQGTGAADDSGLPNDRFFAVRPEGSVSTLKIQRTERGDSAVYLCASSLRSGSSETQYFGPGTRLLVL.

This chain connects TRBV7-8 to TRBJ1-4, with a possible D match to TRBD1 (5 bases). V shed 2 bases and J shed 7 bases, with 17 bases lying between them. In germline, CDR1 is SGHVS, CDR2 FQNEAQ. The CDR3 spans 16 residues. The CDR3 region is CASSLSSAGLREKLFF. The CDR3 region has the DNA TGTGCCAGCAGCTTATCATCCGCAGGGTTGCGTGAAAAACTGTTTTTT. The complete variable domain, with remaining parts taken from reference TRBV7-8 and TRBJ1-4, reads GAGVSQSPRYKVAKRGQDVALRCDPISGHVSLFWYQQALGQGPEFLTYFQNEAQLDKSGLPSDRFFAERPEGSVSTLKIQRTQQEDSAVYLCASSLSSAGLREKLFFGSGTQLSVL.

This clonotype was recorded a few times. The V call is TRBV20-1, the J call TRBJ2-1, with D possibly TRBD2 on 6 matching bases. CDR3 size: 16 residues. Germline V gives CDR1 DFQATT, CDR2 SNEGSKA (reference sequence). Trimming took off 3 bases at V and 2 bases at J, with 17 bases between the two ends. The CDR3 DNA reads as TGCAGTGCTAGGGGCCCGGGGGATACAACCTACAATGAGCAGTTCTTC. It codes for CSARGPGDTTYNEQFF.

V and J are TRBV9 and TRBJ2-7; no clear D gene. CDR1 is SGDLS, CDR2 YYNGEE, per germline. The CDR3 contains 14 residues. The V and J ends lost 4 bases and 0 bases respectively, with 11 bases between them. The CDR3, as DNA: TGTGCCAGCAGCACCGGGTCTAGCTCCTACGAGCAGTACTTC. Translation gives CASSTGSSSYEQYF.

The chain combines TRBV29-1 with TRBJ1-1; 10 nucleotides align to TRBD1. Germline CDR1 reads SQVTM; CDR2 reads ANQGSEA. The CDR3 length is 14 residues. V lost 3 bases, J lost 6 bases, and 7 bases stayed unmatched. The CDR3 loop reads CSVDRYGTGAEAFF. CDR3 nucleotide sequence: TGCAGCGTTGACCGATATGGGACAGGGGCTGAAGCTTTCTTT. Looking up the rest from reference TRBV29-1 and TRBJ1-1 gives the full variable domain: SAVISQKPSRDICQRGTSLTIQCQVDSQVTMMFWYRQQPGQSLTLIATANQGSEATYESGFVIDKFPISRPNLTFSTLTVSNMSPEDSSIYLCSVDRYGTGAEAFFGQGTRLTVV.

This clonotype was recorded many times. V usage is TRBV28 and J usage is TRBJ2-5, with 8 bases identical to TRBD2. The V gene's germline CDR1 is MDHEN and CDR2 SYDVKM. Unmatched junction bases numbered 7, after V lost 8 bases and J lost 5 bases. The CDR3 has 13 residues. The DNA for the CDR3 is TGTGCCAGCCAAACTAGCGGAGGGGAGACCCAGTACTTC. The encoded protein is CASQTSGGETQYF.

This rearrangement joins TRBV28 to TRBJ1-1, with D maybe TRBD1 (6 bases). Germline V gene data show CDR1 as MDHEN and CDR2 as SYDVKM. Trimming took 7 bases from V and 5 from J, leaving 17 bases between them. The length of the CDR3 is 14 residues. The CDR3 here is CASTSGGEETEAFF. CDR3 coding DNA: TGTGCCAGCACCTCGGGGGGCGAGGAGACTGAAGCTTTCTTT.

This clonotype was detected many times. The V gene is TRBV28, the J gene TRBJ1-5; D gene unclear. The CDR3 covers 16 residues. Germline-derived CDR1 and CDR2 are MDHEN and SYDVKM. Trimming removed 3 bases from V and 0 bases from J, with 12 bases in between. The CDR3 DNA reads TGTGCCAGCAGTTTTAATTCGGGAGTTAGCAATCAGCCCCAGCATTTT. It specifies CASSFNSGVSNQPQHF.

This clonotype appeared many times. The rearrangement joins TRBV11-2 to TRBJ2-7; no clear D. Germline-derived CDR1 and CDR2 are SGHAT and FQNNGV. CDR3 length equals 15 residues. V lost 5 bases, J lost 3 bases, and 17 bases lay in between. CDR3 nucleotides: TGTGCCAGCAGCCCAGTCGCCTCAAGGTTCTACGAGCAGTACTTC. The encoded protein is CASSPVASRFYEQYF.

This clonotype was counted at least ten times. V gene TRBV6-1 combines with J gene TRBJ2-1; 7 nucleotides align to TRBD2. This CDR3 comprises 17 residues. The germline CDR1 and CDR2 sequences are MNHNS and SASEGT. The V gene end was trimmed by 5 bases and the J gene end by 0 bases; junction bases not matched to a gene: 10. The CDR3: CASSPGGSGSSYNEQFF. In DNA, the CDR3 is TGTGCCAGCAGTCCGGGGGGTAGCGGTAGCTCCTACAATGAGCAGTTCTTC.

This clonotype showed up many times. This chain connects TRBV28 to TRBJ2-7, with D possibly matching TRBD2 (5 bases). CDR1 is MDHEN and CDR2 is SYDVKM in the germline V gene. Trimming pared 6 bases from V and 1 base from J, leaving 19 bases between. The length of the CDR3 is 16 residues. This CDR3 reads CASRSRVGERSYEQYF. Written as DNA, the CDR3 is TGTGCCAGCAGGTCCCGAGTCGGGGAGCGGTCCTACGAGCAGTACTTC. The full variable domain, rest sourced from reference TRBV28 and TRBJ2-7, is DVKVTQSSRYLVKRTGEKVFLECVQDMDHENMFWYRQDPGLGLRLIYFSYDVKMKEKGDIPEGYSVSREKKERFSLILESASTNQTSMYLCASRSRVGERSYEQYFGPGTRLTVT.

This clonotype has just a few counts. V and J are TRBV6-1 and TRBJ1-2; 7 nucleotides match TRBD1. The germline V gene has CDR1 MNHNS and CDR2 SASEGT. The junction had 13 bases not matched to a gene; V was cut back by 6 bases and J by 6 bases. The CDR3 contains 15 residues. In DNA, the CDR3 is TGTGCCAGCAGGCCCCGACCGGGACAGAGTAATGGCTACACCTTC. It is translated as CASRPRPGQSNGYTF.

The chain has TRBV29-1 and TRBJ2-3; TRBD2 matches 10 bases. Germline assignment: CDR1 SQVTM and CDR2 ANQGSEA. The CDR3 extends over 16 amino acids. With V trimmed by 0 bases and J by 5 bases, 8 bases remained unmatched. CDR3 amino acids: CSVEDLTSGIQDTQYF. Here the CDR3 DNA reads TGCAGCGTTGAAGATTTAACTAGCGGGATACAAGATACGCAGTATTTT.

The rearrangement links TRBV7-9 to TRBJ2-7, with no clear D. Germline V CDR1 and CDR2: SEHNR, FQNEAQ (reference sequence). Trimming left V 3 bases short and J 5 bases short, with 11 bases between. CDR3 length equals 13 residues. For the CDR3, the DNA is TGTGCCAGCAGCTTGATGATCGAGGACGAGCAGTACTTC. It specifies CASSLMIEDEQYF.

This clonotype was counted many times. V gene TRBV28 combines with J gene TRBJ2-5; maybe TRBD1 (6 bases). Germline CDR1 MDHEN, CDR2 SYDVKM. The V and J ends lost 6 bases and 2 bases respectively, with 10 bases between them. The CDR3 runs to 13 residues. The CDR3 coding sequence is TGTGCCAGCAGACTCCAGGGGCAAGAGACCCAGTACTTC. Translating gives CASRLQGQETQYF.

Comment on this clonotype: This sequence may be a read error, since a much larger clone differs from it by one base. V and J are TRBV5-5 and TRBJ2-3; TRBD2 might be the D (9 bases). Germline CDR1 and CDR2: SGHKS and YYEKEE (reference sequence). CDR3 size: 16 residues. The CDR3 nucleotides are TGCGCCAGCAGCGGGGGGACAGGCCACGGCGCAGATACGCAGTATTTT. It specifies CASSGGTGHGADTQYF. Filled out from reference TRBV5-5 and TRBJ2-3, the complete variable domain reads DAGVTQSPTHLIKTRGQQVTLRCSPISGHKSVSWYQQVLGQGPQFIFQYYEKEERGRGNFPDRFSARQFPNYSSELNVNALLLGDSALYLCASSGGTGHGADTQYFGPGTRLTVL.

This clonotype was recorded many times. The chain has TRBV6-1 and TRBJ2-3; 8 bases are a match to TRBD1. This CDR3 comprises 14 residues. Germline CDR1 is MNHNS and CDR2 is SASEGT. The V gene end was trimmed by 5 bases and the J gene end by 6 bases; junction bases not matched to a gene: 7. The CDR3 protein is CASSSRGPPDTQYF. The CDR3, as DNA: TGTGCCAGCAGTTCCAGGGGGCCACCGGATACGCAGTATTTT.

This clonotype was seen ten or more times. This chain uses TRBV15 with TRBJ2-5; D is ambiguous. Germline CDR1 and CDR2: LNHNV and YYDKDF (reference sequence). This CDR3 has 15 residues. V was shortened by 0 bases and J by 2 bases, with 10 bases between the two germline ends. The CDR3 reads CATSRDLTEQETQYF. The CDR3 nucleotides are TGTGCCACCAGCAGAGATCTTACGGAACAAGAGACCCAGTACTTC.

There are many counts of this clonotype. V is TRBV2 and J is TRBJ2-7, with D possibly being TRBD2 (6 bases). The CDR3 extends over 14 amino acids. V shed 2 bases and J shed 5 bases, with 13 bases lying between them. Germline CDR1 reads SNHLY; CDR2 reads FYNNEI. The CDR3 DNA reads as TGTGCCAGCAGTGAACAGCGGGCGCCGAACGAGCAGTACTTC. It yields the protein CASSEQRAPNEQYF.

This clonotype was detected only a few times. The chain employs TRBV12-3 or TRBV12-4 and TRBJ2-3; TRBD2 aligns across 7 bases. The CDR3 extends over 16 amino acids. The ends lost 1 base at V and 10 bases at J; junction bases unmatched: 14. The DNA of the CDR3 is TGTGCCAGCAGTTTAGGGGTTAGCGGGCCTAAGGAGGCGCAGTATTTT. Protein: CASSLGVSGPKEAQYF.

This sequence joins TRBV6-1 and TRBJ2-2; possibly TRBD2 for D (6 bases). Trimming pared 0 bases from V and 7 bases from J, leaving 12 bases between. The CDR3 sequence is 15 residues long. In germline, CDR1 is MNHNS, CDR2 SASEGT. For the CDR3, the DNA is TGTGCCAGCAGTGAAGCGAGGCGGGATATCGGGGAGCTGTTTTTT. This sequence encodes CASSEARRDIGELFF.

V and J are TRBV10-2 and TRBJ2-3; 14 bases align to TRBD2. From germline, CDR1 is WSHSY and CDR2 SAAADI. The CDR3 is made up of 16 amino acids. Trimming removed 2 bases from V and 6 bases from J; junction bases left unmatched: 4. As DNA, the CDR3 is TGCGCCAGCAGTGAGAGACTAGCGGGAGGGAGGGATACGCAGTATTTT. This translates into CASSERLAGGRDTQYF.

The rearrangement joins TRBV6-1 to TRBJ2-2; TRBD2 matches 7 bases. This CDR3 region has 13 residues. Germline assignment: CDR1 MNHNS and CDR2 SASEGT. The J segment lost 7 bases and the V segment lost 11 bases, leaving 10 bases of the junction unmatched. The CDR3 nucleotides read TGTGCCTCTAGCGGAGGGATCATCGGGGAGCTGTTTTTT. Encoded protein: CASSGGIIGELFF.

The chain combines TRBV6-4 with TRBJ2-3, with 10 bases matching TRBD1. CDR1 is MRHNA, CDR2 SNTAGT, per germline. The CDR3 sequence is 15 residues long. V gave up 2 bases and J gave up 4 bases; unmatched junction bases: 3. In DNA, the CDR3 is TGTGCCAGCAGTGACACCGGACAGGGGGCAGATACGCAGTATTTT. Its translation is CASSDTGQGADTQYF.

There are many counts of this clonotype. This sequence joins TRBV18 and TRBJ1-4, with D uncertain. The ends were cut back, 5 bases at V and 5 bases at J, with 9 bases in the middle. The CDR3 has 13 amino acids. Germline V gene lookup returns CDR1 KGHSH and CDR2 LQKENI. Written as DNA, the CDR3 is TGTGCCAGCTCAGAGCGGAGGAATGAAAAACTGTTTTTT. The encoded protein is CASSERRNEKLFF.

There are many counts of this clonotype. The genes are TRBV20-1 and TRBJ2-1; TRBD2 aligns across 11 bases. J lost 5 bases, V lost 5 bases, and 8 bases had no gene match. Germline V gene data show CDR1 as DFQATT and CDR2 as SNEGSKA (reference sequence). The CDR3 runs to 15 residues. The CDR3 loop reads CSAGGSGRANNEQFF. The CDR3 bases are TGCAGTGCTGGGGGTAGCGGGAGGGCAAACAATGAGCAGTTCTTC.

DNA for the CDR3: TGTGCCACCAGTGGGTCTGGGGACAGGAGATTGGATGAGCAGTTCTTC. Translated, it gives CATSGSGDRRLDEQFF. The chain combines TRBV24-1 with TRBJ2-1, with 8 bases aligning to TRBD1. The CDR3 runs 16 residues. V lost 5 bases, J lost 8 bases, and 13 bases stayed unmatched. Germline CDR1 KGHDR, CDR2 SFDVKD.

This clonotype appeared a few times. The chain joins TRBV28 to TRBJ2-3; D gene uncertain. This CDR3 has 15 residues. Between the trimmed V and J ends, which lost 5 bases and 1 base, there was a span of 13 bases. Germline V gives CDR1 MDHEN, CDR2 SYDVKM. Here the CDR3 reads CASSPRWVRTDTQYF. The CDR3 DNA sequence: TGTGCCAGCAGTCCCCGATGGGTTCGCACAGATACGCAGTATTTT.